This T cell receptor beta chain is drawn from a study of T-cell memory formation after mild COVID-19. Study results and caveats: Second-wave clones reaching peak frequency on day 37 lacked confirmed SARS-CoV-2 specificity. CD4/CD8 balance characterized clones contracting day 15 to 85, and CD4+ skew characterized later expanders. Among contracting clones, CD4+ were mainly CM/EM and CD8+ enriched in EMRA.

Constant-segment primers served in 5'RACE that generated TCR alpha and TCR beta cDNA libraries bearing sample barcodes and UMIs. TCRdb re-analysed the 5' RACE reads in MiXCR, keeping a single row per CDR3 protein. The sample yields 350,000 to 500,000 distinct CDR3 sequences, about a sixth seen once. Germline CDR1 ENHRY, CDR2 SYGVKD. Germline trimming cut 5 bases from V and 1 base from J; bases unmatched to any gene: 4. The CDR3 extends over 14 amino acids. On this clonotype itself: Its target is not known.

Sequencing was performed on PBMCs or a T cell subset sorted from them (not recorded which). The source of this sequence is a man aged 18 to 29 who had mild COVID-19 (a few samples of this study predate the infection). Cell type and time point are not known. J is TRBJ1-1 and V is TRBV10-3, with TRBD1 matching 7 bases. The CDR3 nucleotides are TGTGCCATCAGTACGACAGGGTCGAACACTGAAGCTTTCTTT. Translated, it gives CAISTTGSNTEAFF.